Listed here are 7 T cell receptor beta chains from one sample, sequenced in a study of blood T cell repertoires in COVID-19. Repertoires were generated with immunoSEQ multiplex PCR, while TCRdb's copy carries only in-frame clones and drops some. The sample has more than 150,000 clones; approximately 89% are singletons. Material: peripheral blood. These receptors were obtained from a man between 40 and 49 years old with active or convalescent COVID-19.

The genes are TRBV11-2 and TRBJ2-7; 10 nucleotides line up with TRBD2. Trimming cost V 0 bases and J 1 base; bases outside gene matches: 6. The CDR3 is 17 amino acids. Germline CDR1 reads SGHAT; CDR2 reads FQNNGV. CDR3 amino acids: CASSLEGLAGVSYEQYF. The CDR3 bases are TGTGCCAGCAGCTTAGAAGGGCTAGCGGGGGTTTCCTACGAGCAGTACTTC. The full variable domain, rest sourced from reference TRBV11-2 and TRBJ2-7, is EAGVAQSPRYKIIEKRQSVAFWCNPISGHATLYWYQQILGQGPKLLIQFQNNGVVDDSQLPKDRFSAERLKGVDSTLKIQPAKLEDSAVYLCASSLEGLAGVSYEQYFGPGTRLTVT.

The chain joins TRBV7-3 to TRBJ2-3; 9 bases are a match to TRBD2. The germline V gene encodes CDR1 SGHTA and CDR2 FQGTGA. V gave up 2 bases and J gave up 2 bases; unmatched junction bases: 2. This CDR3 spans 15 amino acids. This CDR3 reads CASSLAGGTTDTQYF. DNA for the CDR3: TGTGCCAGCAGCTTAGCGGGGGGGACCACAGATACGCAGTATTTT.

The CDR3, as DNA: TGTGCCAGCAGCGTAGAGGGACAGGGAGGAGATGAGCAGTTCTTC. Protein: CASSVEGQGGDEQFF. V is TRBV9 and J is TRBJ2-1, with 9 positions matching TRBD1. V trimming: 0 bases; J trimming: 8 bases; junction bases outside the gene matches: 6. The CDR3 is made up of 15 amino acids. Germline CDR1 is SGDLS and CDR2 is YYNGEE.

This clone came up a few times. The chain links TRBV29-1 to TRBJ2-3; no reliable D call. This CDR3 spans 17 amino acids. CDR1 is SQVTM and CDR2 is ANQGSEA in the germline V gene. Trimming pared 6 bases from V and 1 base from J, leaving 23 bases between. CDR3 region: CSVIPLKSPSGTDTQYF. In DNA form, the CDR3 reads TGCAGCGTGATTCCCTTGAAATCACCTAGTGGCACAGATACGCAGTATTTT.

This chain connects TRBV5-4 to TRBJ2-7; 8 positions match TRBD1. Germline-derived CDR1 and CDR2 are SGHNT and YYREEE (reference sequence). The CDR3 contains 15 residues. V dropped 4 bases and J dropped 7; count of bases not matched to a gene: 13. The CDR3 region has the DNA TGTGCCAGCAGCGACCCCGGGACAGGATTGCGAGAGCAGTACTTC. This sequence encodes CASSDPGTGLREQYF.

In its sample, this clone was seen a few times. The chain employs TRBV7-3 and TRBJ1-1, with D hard to call. Germline V lookup: CDR1 SGHTA, CDR2 FQGTGA. The V and J ends lost 8 bases and 0 bases respectively, with 10 bases between them. The CDR3 extends over 13 amino acids. CDR3 amino acids: CASGRTMNTEAFF. The CDR3 DNA is TGTGCCAGCGGACGGACTATGAACACTGAAGCTTTCTTT.

This clone was observed a handful of times. The chain is built from TRBV9 and TRBJ1-2; 7 positions agree with TRBD1. Germline loops: CDR1 SGDLS, CDR2 YYNGEE. This CDR3 region has 14 residues. V trimming: 0 bases; J trimming: 8 bases; junction bases outside the gene matches: 7. The CDR3 protein is CASSVGQGTRGYTF. For the CDR3, the DNA is TGTGCCAGCAGCGTAGGACAGGGTACGCGGGGCTACACCTTC. The whole variable domain, remainder taken from reference TRBV9 and TRBJ1-2, is DSGVTQTPKHLITATGQRVTLRCSPRSGDLSVYWYQQSLDQGLQFLIQYYNGEERAKGNILERFSAQQFPDLHSELNLSSLELGDSALYFCASSVGQGTRGYTFGSGTRLTVV.